This T cell receptor beta chain was recorded in a study of T cells after yellow fever vaccination. The overall study: Preparation of fractions with low cell numbers was performed using SMART-Seq v4 Ultra Low Input.

Germline values: CDR1 WSHSY, CDR2 SAAADI. This CDR3 is built from 12 residues. V was clipped by 2 bases and J by 3 bases, with 4 bases between them. TCRdb reprocessed the 5' RACE reads via MiXCR and lists one record per CDR3 protein. The data show about 180,000 distinct CDR3 sequences, roughly 6.4% seen once. This clonotype was counted many times. Its antigen is not identified. Study-level findings and limits: After the booster, 96% of CD4 and about 90% of CD8 primary-response clones were re-detected. Abundant contaminating clonotypes from the bulk population could appear in FACS-sorted repertoires.

V usage is TRBV10-2 and J usage is TRBJ2-5; no firm D call. The receptor was derived from a man aged 18 to 29 who received the YFV17D yellow fever vaccine. Sequenced here: CD4+ T cells sorted from PBMCs, sampled on the day of the first yellow fever vaccination. The CDR3 DNA reads as TGCGCCAGCAGTGAGCAGAAAGAGACCCAGTACTTC. Its translation is CASSEQKETQYF.